The next 21 T cell receptor beta chains were all read from a single sample in a study of T-cell memory formation after mild COVID-19. In TCRdb, the 5' RACE reads were re-called with MiXCR into one record per CDR3 protein. Of about half a million distinct CDR3 sequences listed, about 20% are singletons. The sequencing sample was made of PBMCs or a T cell subset sorted from them (not recorded which). The receptors were sampled from an adult woman who had mild COVID-19 (a few samples of this study predate the infection). Cell type and time point are not known.

The V call is TRBV7-9, the J call TRBJ2-5, with 8 bases fitting TRBD2. The CDR3 length is 13 residues. Losses at the gene ends were 7 bases for V and 5 bases for J; bases not matched to a gene: 6. Per the germline V gene, CDR1 is SEHNR and CDR2 is FQNEAQ (reference sequence). This chain's CDR3 is CASTGLARETQYF. The CDR3 nucleotides read TGTGCCAGCACAGGACTAGCAAGGGAGACCCAGTACTTC.

This clonotype has only a few counts. J is TRBJ1-1 and V is TRBV20-1; 10 bases are a match to TRBD1. Per the germline V gene, CDR1 is DFQATT and CDR2 is SNEGSKA (reference sequence). This CDR3 has 14 residues. The J segment lost 4 bases and the V segment lost 0 bases, leaving 2 bases of the junction unmatched. CDR3 protein: CSARDWTGGTEAFF. CDR3 DNA sequence: TGCAGTGCTAGAGATTGGACAGGGGGCACTGAAGCTTTCTTT.

The chain combines TRBV28 with TRBJ2-7, with 7 nucleotides matching TRBD2. This CDR3 is 14 amino acids long. The V and J ends lost 4 bases and 3 bases, in that order; junction bases with no gene match: 6. The germline V gene encodes CDR1 MDHEN and CDR2 SYDVKM. CDR3 in DNA: TGTGCCAGCAGTTCTGGGACTACTCACTACGAGCAGTACTTC. Residues: CASSSGTTHYEQYF.

This clonotype was observed a few times. This sequence joins TRBV5-1 and TRBJ1-1, with D possibly TRBD1 on 5 matching bases. The V end was cut by 4 bases, the J end by 1 base, with 14 bases between. Germline V CDR1 and CDR2: SGHRS, YFSETQ. The CDR3 spans 15 residues. In nucleotides, the CDR3 is TGCGCCAGCAGCGAGGACGGGACGGGGAACACTGAAGCTTTCTTT. It codes for CASSEDGTGNTEAFF.

A few counts support this clonotype. The chain couples TRBV5-1 to TRBJ2-2; no clear D. Germline V gene lookup returns CDR1 SGHRS and CDR2 YFSETQ. There are 17 residues in the CDR3. Trimming shortened V by 3 bases and J by 6 bases, and 21 bases separated the two germline ends. The chain's CDR3 is CASSSANTPWYPGELFF. CDR3 coding DNA: TGCGCCAGCAGCTCCGCTAACACCCCCTGGTACCCCGGGGAGCTGTTTTTT. The full variable domain, with the rest looked up from reference TRBV5-1 and TRBJ2-2, is KAGVTQTPRYLIKTRGQQVTLSCSPISGHRSVSWYQQTPGQGLQFLFEYFSETQRNKGNFPGRFSGRQFSNSRSEMNVSTLELGDSALYLCASSSANTPWYPGELFFGEGSRLTVL.

This clonotype showed up many times. The V gene is TRBV3-1, the J gene TRBJ2-1, with TRBD2 identical over 8 bases. The CDR3 runs to 16 residues. Germline loops: CDR1 LGHDT, CDR2 YNNKEL (reference sequence). V lost 1 base and J lost 9; bases outside the gene matches: 11. For the CDR3, the DNA is TGTGCCAGCAGCCAAGTAGGCGGGAGGTCTGCCCGTGAGCAGTTCTTC. This gives the protein CASSQVGGRSAREQFF.

This clonotype was seen more than once but under ten times. The chain combines TRBV5-1 with TRBJ1-6; 8 bases line up with TRBD1. Losses at the gene ends were 3 bases for V and 7 bases for J; bases not matched to a gene: 6. Germline-derived CDR1 and CDR2 are SGHRS and YFSETQ. The CDR3 length is 15 residues. The CDR3 sequence is CASSSRGQENSPLHF. CDR3 bases: TGCGCCAGCAGCTCGCGGGGACAGGAGAATTCACCCCTCCACTTT.

This clonotype was counted between two and nine times. The chain joins TRBV21-1 to TRBJ2-5. TRBV21-1 is classified as a pseudogene. The CDR3 length is 16 residues. CDR3 protein: CASSKGGIRYQETQYF. The DNA for the CDR3 is TGTGCCAGCAGCAAAGGTGGGATCCGATACCAAGAGACCCAGTACTTC.

This sequence joins TRBV27 and TRBJ2-3; a possible D gene is TRBD1 (6 bases). Trimming pared 6 bases from V and 3 bases from J, leaving 19 bases between. Germline V gives CDR1 MNHEY, CDR2 SMNVEV (reference sequence). There are 16 residues in the CDR3. CDR3 DNA sequence: TGTGCCAGCAGACCGAATCCGTTGACAGGTACAGATACGCAGTATTTT. This gives the protein CASRPNPLTGTDTQYF.

The chain recombines TRBV9 with TRBJ1-3; 7 bases map to TRBD1. This CDR3 region has 13 residues. V lost 3 bases and J lost 8; bases outside the gene matches: 5. Germline V gives CDR1 SGDLS, CDR2 YYNGEE. DNA of the CDR3: TGTGCCAGCAGCGCACAGGGGTATGACACCATATATTTT. It translates to CASSAQGYDTIYF.

Only a few counts were recorded for this clonotype. The CDR3 DNA reads TGTGCCAGCAGCTTAATCCGGACAGGGTATTACGAGCAGTACTTC. It is translated as CASSLIRTGYYEQYF. The rearrangement joins TRBV7-9 to TRBJ2-7; 8 bases are a match to TRBD1. J was trimmed by 4 bases and V by 2 bases; bases with no gene match: 7. The CDR3 covers 15 residues. The germline CDR1 and CDR2 sequences are SEHNR and FQNEAQ (reference sequence).

This sequence joins TRBV27 and TRBJ1-6; a possible D gene is TRBD1 (6 bases). This CDR3 is built from 16 residues. Germline CDR1 reads MNHEY; CDR2 reads SMNVEV (reference sequence). Trimming shortened V by 3 bases and J by 6 bases, and 15 bases separated the two germline ends. The CDR3 DNA sequence: TGTGCCAGCAGTTTGGGGACCCCAGGGGCTAATTCACCCCTCCACTTT. It yields the protein CASSLGTPGANSPLHF.

The J gene is TRBJ2-7, the V gene TRBV7-2, with 8 bases identical to TRBD2. The germline V gene encodes CDR1 SGHTA and CDR2 FQGNSA. The CDR3 covers 15 residues. The V gene end was trimmed by 5 bases and the J gene end by 3 bases; junction bases not matched to a gene: 9. The CDR3 DNA is TGTGCCAGCAGCACCGGGACTAGTAGTTACTACGAGCAGTACTTC. It encodes CASSTGTSSYYEQYF.

This clonotype was seen only a few times. This chain links TRBV7-9 with TRBJ2-2; 12 nucleotides agree with TRBD2. CDR1 and CDR2 (germline): SEHNR, FQNEAQ (reference sequence). The junction had 5 bases not matched to a gene; V was cut back by 6 bases and J by 6 bases. This CDR3 spans 15 amino acids. For the CDR3, the DNA is TGTGCCAGCAGACTAGCGGGAGGTGCCGCCGGGGAGCTGTTTTTT. Translation: CASRLAGGAAGELFF.

The CDR3 loop is CASSQMKRTGELFF. The DNA of the CDR3 is TGCGCCAGCAGCCAAATGAAGCGAACCGGGGAGCTGTTTTTT. The chain recombines TRBV4-3 with TRBJ2-2; D is ambiguous. V gave up 2 bases and J gave up 5 bases, with 9 bases separating them. CDR3 length: 14 amino acids. Germline V gives CDR1 LGHNA, CDR2 YSLEER.

The chain is built from TRBV7-9 and TRBJ1-3; no clear D. Germline V gene sequence: CDR1 SEHNR, CDR2 FQNEAQ (reference sequence). The CDR3 is 16 residues long. The V end was cut by 2 bases, the J end by 0 bases, with 11 bases between. The CDR3 spells CASSLWAPSSGNTIYF. The CDR3 DNA sequence: TGTGCCAGCAGCTTATGGGCACCGTCCTCTGGAAACACCATATATTTT.

The rearrangement uses TRBV18 and TRBJ2-7; 7 nucleotides align to TRBD1. Germline V gene data show CDR1 as KGHSH and CDR2 as LQKENI. This CDR3 contains 16 residues. Unmatched junction bases numbered 7, after V lost 2 bases and J lost 0 bases. The CDR3 is CASSPGTVGSSYEQYF. CDR3 nucleotides: TGTGCCAGCTCACCAGGGACAGTGGGTAGCTCCTACGAGCAGTACTTC.

Only a few counts were recorded for this clonotype. The rearrangement uses TRBV6-1 and TRBJ2-4, with D hard to call. CDR3 length: 14 amino acids. The germline gives CDR1 MNHNS, CDR2 SASEGT. Between the trimmed V and J ends, which lost 10 bases and 5 bases, there was a span of 18 bases. The CDR3 bases are TGTGCCACCTCGGTGGGTGCTGGGGAAAACATTCAGTACTTC. Translated, it gives CATSVGAGENIQYF.

This clonotype came up a few times. This chain links TRBV9 with TRBJ2-2, with 9 positions matching TRBD2. The V gene end was trimmed by 2 bases and the J gene end by 4 bases; junction bases not matched to a gene: 9. This CDR3 comprises 17 residues. The germline gives CDR1 SGDLS, CDR2 YYNGEE. The CDR3 loop is CASSVASGTRTTGELFF. The CDR3 DNA reads as TGTGCCAGCAGCGTGGCTAGCGGGACGAGGACCACCGGGGAGCTGTTTTTT.

The rearrangement uses TRBV7-6 and TRBJ2-7; 9 positions match TRBD1. This CDR3 contains 11 residues. Trimming cost V 9 bases and J 5 bases; bases outside gene matches: 2. Germline-derived CDR1 and CDR2 are SGHVS and FNYEAQ. The CDR3 region has the DNA TGTGCCAGTGGGGACAGGGACGAGCAGTACTTC. Translation: CASGDRDEQYF.

This clonotype was found a few times. This chain connects TRBV20-1 to TRBJ2-2; D is undetermined. CDR1 and CDR2 from the germline V gene are DFQATT and SNEGSKA (reference sequence). The length of the CDR3 is 12 residues. V gave up 3 bases and J gave up 4 bases, with 6 bases separating them. The CDR3 spells CSASTGTGELFF. CDR3 DNA: TGCAGTGCTAGCACCGGCACCGGGGAGCTGTTTTTT.